Detailed here is one TCR beta chain. Its target antigen remains unknown. No per-base quality is available; no much larger clone lies one base away. Using the deep immunoSEQ assay, multiplex PCR amplified TCR CDR3 regions from genomic DNA. For each cell subset, the extracted genomic DNA was distributed evenly across all wells of several immunoSEQ 96-well plates, and each plate served as one replicate. Each replicate PCR for sorted subsets received roughly 0.2 ug genomic DNA, equal to some 32,000 T cell genomes. Purified libraries were measured with a Qubit 3.0 fluorometer, size-checked on a Bioanalyzer 2100, and measured again with the KAPA Library Quantification kit. Every immunoSEQ 96-well plate was sequenced on a separate single-read 150-cycle Illumina NextSeq 550 flow cell. The original pipeline was this. Because only junctional sequences without quality scores were contained in the immunoSEQ output, filtering matching that applied to full-length reads could not be performed. Sequences were annotated with PyIR, a Python wrapper for IgBLAST v1.9, and V/J genes and CDR3 were assigned using IMGT germline references. Any read was removed if the V/J assignment was weak (E-value above 1e-6), the CDR3 was missing, or the read contained stop codons, out-of-frame junctions, or ambiguous translated residues. V3J clonotypes were defined as sequences sharing an identical inferred V gene, J gene, and CDR3 amino acid sequence. To compute the percentage overlap between repertoires, the number of shared unique clonotypes was divided by the size of the smaller repertoire. RTK rarefaction, the Chao1 estimator, and Recon v2.1 estimates of unobserved clonotypes were used to assess repertoire richness. Generation probabilities for all TCRbeta clonotypes obtained by the gDNA method from a handful of donors were computed using OLGA. Sourced from immuneACCESS, this table was stored by TCRdb with only in-frame sequences that have V and J called. A share of the clones is absent; for the studies checked, an unresolved V gene accounts for under half, and the remainder has no known explanation. That table supplies the V and J calls and clone size; D and trimming were determined from the DNA. Here the sample has roughly 1 million clones; more than 60% occur a single time. In total, the top ten clones hold over 1.3% of the sample.

The CDR3 covers 18 residues, taking in both the cysteine and the phenylalanine. The read is trimmed to its CDR3 DNA, 54 bases read in frame from base 1. From the germline V gene (reference sequence), CDR1 is GTSNPN and CDR2 is SVGIG. V drops 3 bases and J drops 2 bases, leaving 20 bases in between. Healthy HIV-negative adults with no recently reported acute infections or vaccinations were included as donors. Every donor was a Caucasian adult residing in Nashville, Tennessee, USA. Magnetic negative selection was used to enrich CD4+ T cells, after which naive cells were positively selected on CD45RA and the negative fraction became the memory subset. After blood collection by leukapheresis, PBMCs were isolated using Ficoll-Histopaque density gradient centrifugation and then cryopreserved in the vapor phase of liquid nitrogen. Purity and quantity of every magnetically sorted T cell population were checked by analytical flow cytometry. Genomic DNA was isolated from every sorted fraction and measured by UV absorbance on a Nanodrop 2000c.

The data stem from a study of shared clonotypes between healthy human individuals (dated by TCRdb to about 2020). Study-wide context: The cohort comprised a couple of women and a few men aged 18 to 49 years. Per donor, three plates each were used for CD4 naive and CD4 memory, two for CD8 naive, and one for CD8 memory. To increase sequencing depth and limit assay-specific biases, different laboratories used diverse techniques to prepare libraries and sequence TCR repertoires. Blood TCR repertoires of roughly five healthy adults were deeply sequenced to estimate repertoire size and the extent of clonotype sharing between individuals. Leukapheresis yielded between about 0.8 and 9.5 billion PBMCs per donor.

Broad study findings and their caveats: Naive subsets generally had larger estimated clonotype richness than memory subsets. Even with the large sequencing depth, rarefaction of the sorted-subset datasets indicated that sequencing was incomplete. Compared with non-shared clonotypes, the clonotypes found in all four sorted-subset donors had higher generation probabilities. Sampling was restricted to blood, and TCR repertoires in tissue are likely to differ from TCR repertoires in blood. Pairwise subsampling led to the expectation that sequencing depth would affect the degree of clonotype sharing among donors. The small number of donors limited the genetic and exposure-history diversity represented. Sharing across a few donors was observed for roughly 5% of naive CD4, about 3.2% of naive CD8, 2% to 2.5% of memory CD4, and around 0.4% of memory CD8 clonotypes.

This clonotype was sampled from a man aged 18 to 29 in good health. Material: memory CD4+ T cells sorted from blood. The sample's cell subset or site label is to be understood as: CD45RA-negative fraction. The receptor chain draws on TRBV30 and TRBJ2-6; the D gene is possibly TRBD2, with 5 bases matching. The CDR3 region reads CAWRSYGVLPTGANVLTF. The sequenced DNA is TGTGCCTGGAGATCGTACGGGGTCTTGCCTACTGGGGCCAACGTCCTGACTTTC.